This T cell receptor beta chain was recorded in a study of cytomegalovirus exposure and HLA in healthy donors. Findings and caveats of the study: An analysis done earlier found most TCR beta V segments productive about 90% or about 30% of the time. Rare sequences made up most TCRs, while some public TCRs were found in many donors.

Vbeta (60) and Jbeta (13) primers were used in the PCR. The authors' processing: Among the unique TCR beta chains that a later analysis counted, around 72 million in all, about 12 million were shared. Assay: immunoSEQ multiplex PCR; the TCRdb copy retains only in-frame clones and omits some. That table furnishes V, J and clone size, whereas the DNA furnished D and trimming. In the table there are around 95,000 clones, roughly four fifths of which are singletons. V gave up 3 bases and J gave up 1 base; unmatched junction bases: 2. CDR3 size: 15 residues. Germline lookup yields CDR1 SGHAT and CDR2 FQNNGV. To note about this clone: The antigen is undetermined.

The origin of this receptor is a man aged 25 to 40 in good health and CMV-seropositive. Sequencing was carried out using PBMCs. This sequence joins TRBV11-2 and TRBJ2-2, with 7 bases matching TRBD2. CDR3 DNA sequence: TGTGCCAGCAGCTTCATAGCGGGGAACACCGGGGAGCTGTTTTTT. This sequence encodes CASSFIAGNTGELFF.